This passage covers 9 T cell receptor beta chains from one sample sequenced in a study of response to subunit inactivated influenza vaccine. TCRdb processed the RT-PCR reads anew with MiXCR; each CDR3 protein has one entry. The sample consists of 600,000 to 850,000 distinct CDR3 sequences, 14% of them appearing once. This material consisted of PBMCs from blood, taken 14 to 15 days before vaccination. Receptor source: a middle-aged man who received an inactivated influenza vaccine.

This clonotype occurred a few times. The rearrangement joins TRBV11-2 to TRBJ1-2; D is perhaps TRBD1 (5 bases). The CDR3 extends over 13 amino acids. V was shortened by 4 bases and J by 5 bases, with 11 bases between the two germline ends. Looked up from germline, CDR1 is SGHAT and CDR2 is FQNNGV. The CDR3 loop is CASSSIDRYGYTF. The CDR3, as DNA: TGTGCCAGCAGCTCCATTGACAGATATGGCTACACCTTC.

The rearrangement links TRBV7-9 to TRBJ2-1, with 7 nucleotides matching TRBD1. V shed 2 bases, J shed 5 bases, and the junction held 12 bases outside the gene matches. CDR1 SEHNR and CDR2 FQNEAQ come from the germline V gene (reference sequence). CDR3 size: 17 residues. The CDR3 nucleotides are TGTGCCAGCAGCTTAAAGGCAATAGGACAGGAGAACAATGAGCAGTTCTTC. It encodes CASSLKAIGQENNEQFF.

The rearrangement joins TRBV20-1 to TRBJ2-7; D gene uncertain. The CDR3 runs 12 residues. Trimming stripped 4 bases from V and 0 bases from J, with 7 bases between. CDR1 and CDR2 (germline): DFQATT, SNEGSKA (reference sequence). The CDR3 DNA follows: TGCAGTGCTACAGTTTCCTCCTACGAGCAGTACTTC. As protein: CSATVSSYEQYF.

In its sample, this clonotype was seen a few times. V and J are TRBV27 and TRBJ2-2; D not certain. The CDR3 runs 13 residues. Trimming shortened V by 9 bases and J by 5 bases, and 13 bases separated the two germline ends. Germline-derived CDR1 and CDR2 are MNHEY and SMNVEV (reference sequence). The CDR3: CASSYESTGELFF. CDR3 coding DNA: TGTGCCAGTTCTTACGAGAGTACCGGGGAGCTGTTTTTT.

This rearrangement joins TRBV27 to TRBJ2-5, with TRBD2 matching over 12 bases. This CDR3 comprises 18 residues. V was clipped by 2 bases and J by 5 bases; unmatched bases: 12. Germline assignment: CDR1 MNHEY and CDR2 SMNVEV (reference sequence). The CDR3 reads CASSLRGTSGPIRETQYF. The CDR3 DNA reads TGTGCCAGCAGTTTACGAGGGACTAGCGGGCCGATAAGGGAGACCCAGTACTTC.

The chain uses TRBV24-1 and TRBJ2-1; 11 bases are a match to TRBD2. Losses at the gene ends were 4 bases for V and 6 bases for J; bases not matched to a gene: 10. The CDR3 runs 17 residues. Germline CDR1 is KGHDR and CDR2 is SFDVKD. The CDR3 sequence is CATSEGSGGADGNEQFF. In DNA, the CDR3 is TGTGCCACCAGTGAGGGTAGCGGGGGGGCCGATGGCAATGAGCAGTTCTTC.

In this sample, this clonotype turned up a few times. V gene TRBV20-1 combines with J gene TRBJ2-7; weak D call: TRBD1 (6 bases). This CDR3 has 13 residues. The germline V gene has CDR1 DFQATT and CDR2 SNEGSKA (reference sequence). Deletions cut 3 bases from V and 2 bases from J, with 11 bases between. This chain's CDR3 is CSASRDMTYEQYF. The CDR3, as DNA: TGCAGTGCTAGCCGGGACATGACCTACGAGCAGTACTTC.

This clonotype was seen a few times. The V gene is TRBV7-9, the J gene TRBJ2-3, with a tentative D call TRBD2 (7 bases). The CDR3 runs 17 residues. The germline V gene has CDR1 SEHNR and CDR2 FQNEAQ (reference sequence). Trimming cost V 0 bases and J 4 bases, with 17 bases left between them. The CDR3: CASSLASGGLSSDTQYF. The CDR3 DNA reads as TGTGCCAGCAGCTTAGCCTCGGGGGGCCTGTCCTCAGATACGCAGTATTTT. Together with reference TRBV7-9 and TRBJ2-3, the CDR3 gives the full variable domain: DTGVSQNPRHKITKRGQNVTFRCDPISEHNRLYWYRQTLGQGPEFLTYFQNEAQLEKSRLLSDRFSAERPKGSFSTLEIQRTEQGDSAMYLCASSLASGGLSSDTQYFGPGTRLTVL.

The J gene is TRBJ2-3, the V gene TRBV3-1; D ambiguous. The CDR3 runs to 15 residues. V was trimmed by 2 bases and J by 0 bases, leaving 9 bases between them. Germline lookup yields CDR1 LGHDT and CDR2 YNNKEL (reference sequence). CDR3 nucleotides: TGTGCCAGCAGCCAAAATGCGCTAAGCACAGATACGCAGTATTTT. It yields the protein CASSQNALSTDTQYF.